Listed below are T cell receptor beta chains from one sample, sequenced in a study of blood T cell repertoires in COVID-19. Sequencing used immunoSEQ multiplex PCR; TCRdb keeps in-frame clones, though not all of them. Among 50,000 or so clones, about nine tenths were seen once, and the ten largest hold 5.5% to 7.5%. The sample was peripheral blood. The receptors shown here come from a man aged 50-60 years with active COVID-19. Both conserved end residues are part of each CDR3. Fields, in order: CDR3 length, V gene, clone size, J gene, D gene, CDR3 protein, CDR3 DNA. A D gene is named only where the DNA matches it firmly. Size tells how often a clone was seen (once, few, many) or the class of an expanded clone, and some rows leave it out.

len: 17; v_gene: TRBV9; abundance: -; j_gene: TRBJ1-4; d_gene: TRBD1; CDR3aa: CASSALQGADSSAELFF; CDR3nt: TGTGCCAGCAGCGCTTTACAGGGGGCGGACTCATCCGCGGAACTGTTTTTT
len: 14; v_gene: TRBV5-5; abundance: -; j_gene: TRBJ2-3; d_gene: -; CDR3aa: CASSSRDYTDTQYF; CDR3nt: TGTGCCAGCAGCTCTCGAGACTACACAGATACGCAGTATTTT
len: 14; v_gene: TRBV11-2; abundance: -; j_gene: TRBJ2-1; d_gene: -; CDR3aa: CASSPGLSKNEQFF; CDR3nt: TGTGCCAGCAGCCCGGGATTATCCAAGAATGAGCAGTTCTTC
len: 15; v_gene: TRBV4-1; abundance: -; j_gene: TRBJ2-7; d_gene: TRBD1; CDR3aa: CASSQTGTGEAEQYF; CDR3nt: TGCGCCAGCAGCCAAACCGGGACAGGGGAGGCCGAGCAGTACTTC
len: 15; v_gene: TRBV4-1; abundance: -; j_gene: TRBJ1-2; d_gene: TRBD1; CDR3aa: CASRIGAGGGYGYTF; CDR3nt: TGCGCCAGCCGCATAGGAGCAGGGGGAGGCTATGGCTACACCTTC
len: 14; v_gene: TRBV15; abundance: -; j_gene: TRBJ1-6; d_gene: -; CDR3aa: CATRRTVSNSPLHF; CDR3nt: TGTGCCACCAGAAGGACAGTCTCAAATTCACCCCTCCACTTT
len: 18; v_gene: TRBV5-1; abundance: -; j_gene: TRBJ2-5; d_gene: TRBD2; CDR3aa: CASRSGASGGHREETQYF; CDR3nt: TGCGCCAGCAGGAGCGGAGCTAGCGGGGGACACCGGGAAGAGACCCAGTACTTC
len: 15; v_gene: TRBV10-2; abundance: -; j_gene: TRBJ1-1; d_gene: -; CDR3aa: CASSDMTALNTEAFF; CDR3nt: TGCGCCAGCAGCGACATGACAGCGCTGAACACTGAAGCTTTCTTT
len: 14; v_gene: TRBV2; abundance: -; j_gene: TRBJ1-1; d_gene: -; CDR3aa: CASSDRLGNTEAFF; CDR3nt: TGTGCCAGCAGTGATCGGCTAGGGAACACTGAAGCTTTCTTT
len: 16; v_gene: TRBV15; abundance: -; j_gene: TRBJ2-5; d_gene: TRBD2; CDR3aa: CATSRAWGGPQETQYF; CDR3nt: TGTGCCACCAGCAGAGCGTGGGGGGGACCACAAGAGACCCAGTACTTC
len: 16; v_gene: TRBV7-9; abundance: -; j_gene: TRBJ2-6; d_gene: -; CDR3aa: CASSLFAGPGANVLTF; CDR3nt: TGTGCCAGCAGCCTTTTTGCAGGGCCTGGGGCCAACGTCCTGACTTTC
len: 15; v_gene: TRBV2; abundance: -; j_gene: TRBJ2-7; d_gene: TRBD1; CDR3aa: CASSRGTGDYYEQYF; CDR3nt: TGTGCCAGCAGTCGGGGGACAGGAGACTACTACGAGCAGTACTTC
len: 13; v_gene: TRBV3-1/TRBV3-2; abundance: -; j_gene: TRBJ2-1; d_gene: -; CDR3aa: CASSQGGNNEQFF; CDR3nt: TGTGCCAGCAGCCAAGGCGGGAACAATGAGCAGTTCTTC
len: 14; v_gene: TRBV5-1; abundance: once; j_gene: TRBJ1-5; d_gene: TRBD1; CDR3aa: CASSRDSMSQPQHF; CDR3nt: TGCGCCAGCAGCCGGGACAGTATGAGTCAGCCCCAGCATTTT
len: 15; v_gene: TRBV10-3; abundance: -; j_gene: TRBJ2-2; d_gene: -; CDR3aa: CAISESRPGVGELFF; CDR3nt: TGTGCCATCAGTGAGTCGAGGCCGGGAGTCGGGGAGCTGTTTTTT
len: 14; v_gene: TRBV7-2; abundance: -; j_gene: TRBJ1-1; d_gene: -; CDR3aa: CASSLGRATTEAFF; CDR3nt: TGTGCCAGCAGCTTAGGGAGGGCGACCACTGAAGCTTTCTTT
len: 11; v_gene: TRBV6-5; abundance: few; j_gene: TRBJ1-4; d_gene: -; CDR3aa: CASRYPEKLFF; CDR3nt: TGTGCCAGCAGATACCCGGAAAAACTGTTTTTT
len: 16; v_gene: TRBV4-2; abundance: -; j_gene: TRBJ2-1; d_gene: TRBD2; CDR3aa: CASSQAKLAGGFEQFF; CDR3nt: TGTGCCAGCAGCCAAGCGAAACTAGCGGGGGGCTTTGAGCAGTTCTTC
len: 13; v_gene: TRBV5-1; abundance: -; j_gene: TRBJ1-2; d_gene: -; CDR3aa: CASREGLNYGYTF; CDR3nt: TGCGCCAGCAGGGAGGGATTAAACTATGGCTACACCTTC
len: 18; v_gene: TRBV13; abundance: -; j_gene: TRBJ2-7; d_gene: TRBD2; CDR3aa: CASSSSGSGTSGYYEQYF; CDR3nt: TGTGCCAGCAGCTCGTCGGGCTCGGGGACTAGCGGGTACTACGAGCAGTACTTC
len: 14; v_gene: TRBV9; abundance: -; j_gene: TRBJ2-7; d_gene: -; CDR3aa: CASSVGGFSYEQYF; CDR3nt: TGTGCCAGCAGCGTAGGCGGATTCTCCTACGAGCAGTACTTC
len: 13; v_gene: TRBV10-3; abundance: -; j_gene: TRBJ2-3; d_gene: -; CDR3aa: CAIKGVSTDTQYF; CDR3nt: TGTGCCATCAAAGGGGTTAGCACAGATACGCAGTATTTT
len: 15; v_gene: TRBV6-5; abundance: few; j_gene: TRBJ1-2; d_gene: TRBD1; CDR3aa: CASTTPGQLIYGYTF; CDR3nt: TGTGCCAGCACCACACCGGGACAGCTAATTTATGGCTACACCTTC
len: 15; v_gene: TRBV2; abundance: -; j_gene: TRBJ1-1; d_gene: -; CDR3aa: CASATARGVRTEAFF; CDR3nt: TGTGCCAGCGCAACTGCCAGGGGCGTTCGGACTGAAGCTTTCTTT